This T cell receptor beta chain was sequenced for a study of cytomegalovirus exposure and HLA in healthy donors. The wider study: The roughly 120 million unique TCR beta sequences, from 150 million to 200 million T cells, were found by an earlier analysis. Study-wide findings and caveats: Researchers had no immune exposure information except CMV serostatus available.

Note on this clone: Its antigen is undetermined.

Germline V gene lookup returns CDR1 SGHDN and CDR2 FVKESK. The CDR3 consists of 17 residues. The V gene lost 0 bases and the J gene lost 5 bases, with 14 bases spanning the gap. In the PCR, 60 Vbeta and 13 Jbeta primers were used. The repertoire was sequenced with immunoSEQ multiplex PCR; TCRdb's copy has only in-frame clones and lacks some. The top ten hold around 0.45% of the sample, which has some 220,000 clones, around 80% seen once. Material: PBMCs. The gene calls are TRBV14 and TRBJ1-6, with D perhaps TRBD1 (6 bases). The source of this sequence is a boy aged 5-17 years in good health and CMV-seronegative. CDR3 in DNA: TGTGCCAGCAGCCAAGATAGACAGGTAGGGAATAATTCACCCCTCCACTTT. Translation: CASSQDRQVGNNSPLHF.